Listed below are T cell receptor beta chains from one sample, sequenced in a study of blood T cell repertoires in COVID-19. Only in-frame clones appear in the TCRdb table, and some are missing; sequencing was by immunoSEQ multiplex PCR. The sample yields over 150,000 clones, around 83% seen once. The specimen was peripheral blood. The receptors here all came from a woman aged 55-69 years with COVID-19, enrolled during active disease. Both conserved end residues are part of each CDR3. The D gene is left open where the match is weak.

V	D	J	DNA	CDR3
TRBV5-1	.	TRBJ1-6	TGCGCCAGCAGCTCGGGGACTGTGAGCTCCTATAATTCACCCCTCCACTTT	CASSSGTVSSYNSPLHF
TRBV10-2	.	TRBJ1-4	TGCGCCAGCATGGGGGGGGAAAAACTGTTTTTT	CASMGGEKLFF
TRBV2	.	TRBJ1-2	TGTGCCAGCAGTGAAGCACTATTACGAGGAATCGGTGGCTACACCTTC	CASSEALLRGIGGYTF
TRBV2	.	TRBJ1-5	TGTGCCAGCAGTGAACAGGGACTGGACAATCAGCCCCAGCATTTT	CASSEQGLDNQPQHF
TRBV11-2	.	TRBJ1-6	TGTGCCAGCAGCTTAGATCTTGAACTAAGGTGGTCCCCCCTCCACTTT	CASSLDLELRWSPLHF
TRBV11-2	.	TRBJ1-4	TGTGCCAGCAGCTTAGGACTCCGGGGGAGTAATGAAAAACTGTTTTTT	CASSLGLRGSNEKLFF
TRBV10-3	TRBD1	TRBJ2-1	TGTGCCATGGGGACAGGCAATGAGCAGTTCTTC	CAMGTGNEQFF
TRBV4-1	.	TRBJ2-1	TGCGCCAGCAGCCAAGCGTTGAGAGGATCCTACAATGAGCAGTTCTTC	CASSQALRGSYNEQFF
TRBV10-3	.	TRBJ1-1	TGTGCCATCGCTCAGGGGCAGCTCACTGAAGCTTTCTTT	CAIAQGQLTEAFF
TRBV2	TRBD1	TRBJ1-1	TGTGCCAGCAGTCGGAATTCAGGGGGCGAAGCTTTCTTT	CASSRNSGGEAFF
TRBV30	.	TRBJ1-2	TGTGCCTGGATCCGACCGAGAGGGAAAAACTATGGCTACACCTTC	CAWIRPRGKNYGYTF
TRBV7-9	.	TRBJ1-2	TGTGCCAGCAGCTTAGTGCCAGTCGCCGCCGTGGACTATGGCTACACCTTC	CASSLVPVAAVDYGYTF
TRBV5-5	TRBD2	TRBJ2-1	TGTGCCAGCAGCCTGCCTGGGCCTAGCGGGGTCGATGAGCAGTTCTTC	CASSLPGPSGVDEQFF
TRBV6-5	TRBD1	TRBJ1-5	TGTGCCAGCAGAACGACAGGGCATCAGCCCCAGCATTTT	CASRTTGHQPQHF
TRBV10-1	TRBD2	TRBJ2-1	TGCGCCAGCAGCCCGGGGGGGAATGAGCAGTTCTTC	CASSPGGNEQFF
TRBV7-8	TRBD1	TRBJ2-7	TGTGCCAGCAGCCTAAATACAGGGGCCTACGAGCAGTACTTC	CASSLNTGAYEQYF